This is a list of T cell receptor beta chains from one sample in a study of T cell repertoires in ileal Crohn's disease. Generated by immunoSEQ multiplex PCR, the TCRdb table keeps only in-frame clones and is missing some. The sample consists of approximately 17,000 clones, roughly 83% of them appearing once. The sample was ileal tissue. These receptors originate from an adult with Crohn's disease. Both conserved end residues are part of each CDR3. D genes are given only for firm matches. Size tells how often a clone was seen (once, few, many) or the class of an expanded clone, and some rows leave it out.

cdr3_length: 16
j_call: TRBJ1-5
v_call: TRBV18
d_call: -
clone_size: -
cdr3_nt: TGTGCCAGCTCACCCGGACAGATATATAGCAATCAGCCCCAGCATTTT
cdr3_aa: CASSPGQIYSNQPQHF

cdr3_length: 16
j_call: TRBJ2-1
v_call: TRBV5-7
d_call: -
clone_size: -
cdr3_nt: TGTGCCAGCATCGCCTGGCTAGATTCCCCCTACAATGAGCAGTTCTTC
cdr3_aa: CASIAWLDSPYNEQFF

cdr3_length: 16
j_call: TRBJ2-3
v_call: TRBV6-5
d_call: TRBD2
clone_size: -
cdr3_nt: TGTGCCAGCAGTTATCTAGCGGGGGGGCCGTCAGATACGCAGTATTTT
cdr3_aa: CASSYLAGGPSDTQYF

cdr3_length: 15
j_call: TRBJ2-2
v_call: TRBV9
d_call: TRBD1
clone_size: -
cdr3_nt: TGTGCCAGCAGCGACGGACAGGCGTGGGGTGGGGAGCTGTTTTTT
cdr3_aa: CASSDGQAWGGELFF

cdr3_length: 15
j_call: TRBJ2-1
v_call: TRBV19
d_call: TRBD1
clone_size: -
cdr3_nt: TGTGCCAGTAGCAGCCGGGACAGGGTATCTGTTGAGCAGTTCTTC
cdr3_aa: CASSSRDRVSVEQFF

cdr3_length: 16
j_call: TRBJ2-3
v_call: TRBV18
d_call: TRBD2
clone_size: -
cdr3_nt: TGTGCCAGCTCACCACCTGAACTAGCGGGCACAGATACGCAGTATTTT
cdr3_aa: CASSPPELAGTDTQYF

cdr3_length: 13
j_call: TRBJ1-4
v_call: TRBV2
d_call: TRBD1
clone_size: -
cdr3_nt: TGTGCCAGCAGAGGGACAGGGAGGGAAAAACTGTTTTTT
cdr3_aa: CASRGTGREKLFF

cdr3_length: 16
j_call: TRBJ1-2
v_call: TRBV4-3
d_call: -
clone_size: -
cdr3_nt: TGCGCCAGCAGCCAAGGGCACCTAACAGACAACTATGGCTACACCTTC
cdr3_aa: CASSQGHLTDNYGYTF

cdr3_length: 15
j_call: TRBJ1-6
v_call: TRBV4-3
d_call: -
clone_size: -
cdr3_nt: TGCGCCAGCAGCCAACGACAGGAAGGTAATTCACCCCTCCACTTT
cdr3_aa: CASSQRQEGNSPLHF

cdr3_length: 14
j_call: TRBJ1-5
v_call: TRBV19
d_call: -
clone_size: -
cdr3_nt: TGTGCCAGTAGTCCCTCTGCCACGGATCAGCCCCAGCATTTT
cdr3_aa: CASSPSATDQPQHF

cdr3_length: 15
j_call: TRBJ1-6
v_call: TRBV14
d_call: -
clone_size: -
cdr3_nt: TGTGCCAGCAGCCAAGGAACGGGGACTAGTTCACCCCTCCACTTT
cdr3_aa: CASSQGTGTSSPLHF

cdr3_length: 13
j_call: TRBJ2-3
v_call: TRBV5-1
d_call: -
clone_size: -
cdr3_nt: TGCGCCAGCAGCATGGGGGGCTCAGATACGCAGTATTTT
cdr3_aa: CASSMGGSDTQYF

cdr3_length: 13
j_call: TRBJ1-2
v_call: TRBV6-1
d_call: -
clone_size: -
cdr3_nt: TGTGCCAGCACCGGGACAAATAACTATGGCTACACCTTC
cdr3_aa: CASTGTNNYGYTF

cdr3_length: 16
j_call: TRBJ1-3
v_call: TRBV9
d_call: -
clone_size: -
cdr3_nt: TGTGCCAGCAGCGTGAGCACAGGGTTCTCTGGAAACACCATATATTTT
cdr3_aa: CASSVSTGFSGNTIYF

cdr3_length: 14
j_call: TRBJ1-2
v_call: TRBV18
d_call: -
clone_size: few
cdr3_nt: TGTGCCAGCTCACCCAGCGGAGGTCGGGGGGGCTACACCTTC
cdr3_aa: CASSPSGGRGGYTF

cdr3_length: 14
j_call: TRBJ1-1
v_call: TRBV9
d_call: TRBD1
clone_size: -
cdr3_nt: TGTGCCAGCAGCACACGACAGGGAGGCACTGAAGCTTTCTTT
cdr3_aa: CASSTRQGGTEAFF

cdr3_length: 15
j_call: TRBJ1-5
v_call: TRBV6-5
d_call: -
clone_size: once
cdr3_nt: TGTGCCAGCAAAATACAGGCCTATAGCAATCAGCCCCAGCATTTT
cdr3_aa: CASKIQAYSNQPQHF

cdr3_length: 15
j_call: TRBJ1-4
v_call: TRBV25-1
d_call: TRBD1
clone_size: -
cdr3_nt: TGTGCCAGCAGTGGCTCCGGGACAGGGCCCGAAAAACTGTTTTTT
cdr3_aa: CASSGSGTGPEKLFF

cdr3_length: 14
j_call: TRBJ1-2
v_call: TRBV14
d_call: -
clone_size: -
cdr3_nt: TGTGCCAGCAGCCAAGAATTGAGCGGTGGTGGCTACACCTTC
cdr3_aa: CASSQELSGGGYTF

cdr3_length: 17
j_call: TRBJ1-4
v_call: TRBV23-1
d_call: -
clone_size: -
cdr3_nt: TGCGCCAGCAGTCAAGGCTTGGGGCTTTTGTCGGAGGAAAAACTGTTTTTT
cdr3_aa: CASSQGLGLLSEEKLFF

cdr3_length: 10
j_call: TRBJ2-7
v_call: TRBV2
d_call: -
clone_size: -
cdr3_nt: TGTGCCAGCGAGGGGGACGAGCAGTACTTC
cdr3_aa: CASEGDEQYF

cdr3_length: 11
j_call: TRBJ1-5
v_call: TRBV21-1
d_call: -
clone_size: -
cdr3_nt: TGTGCCAGCCGGGGCAATCAGCCCCAGCATTTT
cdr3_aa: CASRGNQPQHF

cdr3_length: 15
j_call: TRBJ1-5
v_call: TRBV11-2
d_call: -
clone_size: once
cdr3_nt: TGTGCCAGCAGCTTAGACGGTGACGGGATCCAGCCCCAGCATTTT
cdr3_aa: CASSLDGDGIQPQHF

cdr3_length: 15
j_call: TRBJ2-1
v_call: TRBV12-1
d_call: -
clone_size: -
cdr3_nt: TGTGCCAGCAGCTTTCGGGCAGGGGCGGAAAATGAGCAGTTCTTC
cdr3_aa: CASSFRAGAENEQFF

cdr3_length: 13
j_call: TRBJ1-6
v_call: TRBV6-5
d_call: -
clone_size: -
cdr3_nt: TGTGCCAGCAGTTACCGGGGGGGTTCACCCCTCCACTTT
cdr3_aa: CASSYRGGSPLHF

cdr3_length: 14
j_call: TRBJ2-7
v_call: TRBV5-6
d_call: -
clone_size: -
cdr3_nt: TGTGCCAGCAGCCCGGGGTCGAGTCCCTACGAGCAGTACTTC
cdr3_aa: CASSPGSSPYEQYF

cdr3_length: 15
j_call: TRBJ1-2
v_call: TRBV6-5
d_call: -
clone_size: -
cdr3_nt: TGTGCCAGCAGTTATTGGGTGCGACCGCGGGGAGGCTACACCTTC
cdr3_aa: CASSYWVRPRGGYTF

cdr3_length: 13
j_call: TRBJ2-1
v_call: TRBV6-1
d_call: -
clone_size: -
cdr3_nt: TGTGCCACCGCAGGGGAGAGGGTAGATGAGCAGTTCTTC
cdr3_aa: CATAGERVDEQFF

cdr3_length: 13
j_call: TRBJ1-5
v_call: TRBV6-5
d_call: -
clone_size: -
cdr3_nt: TGTGCCAGCAGTCCCAATAGCAATCAGCCCCAGCATTTT
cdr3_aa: CASSPNSNQPQHF

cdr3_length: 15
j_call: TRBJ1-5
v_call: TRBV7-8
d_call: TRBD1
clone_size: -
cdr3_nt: TGTGCCAGCAGCCGTGGGACAGGATCGACTCAGCCCCAGCATTTT
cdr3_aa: CASSRGTGSTQPQHF

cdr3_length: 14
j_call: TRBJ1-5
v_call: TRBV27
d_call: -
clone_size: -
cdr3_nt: TGTGCCAGCAGTTTCAGGGATAGCAATCAGCCCCAGCATTTT
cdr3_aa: CASSFRDSNQPQHF

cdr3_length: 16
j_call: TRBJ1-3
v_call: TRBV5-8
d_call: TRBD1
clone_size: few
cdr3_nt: TGTGCCAGCAGCCCCGGGGACAGGAACTCTGGAAACACCATATATTTT
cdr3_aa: CASSPGDRNSGNTIYF

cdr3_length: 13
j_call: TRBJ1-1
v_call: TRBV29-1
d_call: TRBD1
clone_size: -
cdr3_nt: TGCAGCGTCGCGGCCAGGGGGCGTCTCGGAGCTTTCTTT
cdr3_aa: CSVAARGRLGAFF

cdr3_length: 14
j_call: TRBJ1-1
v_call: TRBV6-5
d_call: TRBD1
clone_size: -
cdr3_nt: TGTGCCAGCAGACTCGGACAGGTGAACACTGAAGCTTTCTTT
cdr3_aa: CASRLGQVNTEAFF

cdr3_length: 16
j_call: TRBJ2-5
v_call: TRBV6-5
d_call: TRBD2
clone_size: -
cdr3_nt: TGTGCCAGCAGTTTCGAACTAGCGGGGGGGCAAGAGACCCAGTACTTC
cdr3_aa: CASSFELAGGQETQYF

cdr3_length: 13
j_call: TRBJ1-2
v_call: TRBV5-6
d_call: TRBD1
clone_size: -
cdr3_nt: TGTGCCAGCAGCCTGACAGGGGTTGATGGCTACACCTTC
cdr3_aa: CASSLTGVDGYTF

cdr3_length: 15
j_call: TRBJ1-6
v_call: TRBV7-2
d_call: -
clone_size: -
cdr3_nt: TGTGCCAGCAGCTTAGGACAAGGGGGGGACTCACCCCTCCACTTT
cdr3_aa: CASSLGQGGDSPLHF

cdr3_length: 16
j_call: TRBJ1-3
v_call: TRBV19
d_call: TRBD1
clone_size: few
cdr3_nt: TGTGCCAGTAGGCCGGGACAGGTTTTCTCTGGAAACACCATATATTTT
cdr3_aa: CASRPGQVFSGNTIYF

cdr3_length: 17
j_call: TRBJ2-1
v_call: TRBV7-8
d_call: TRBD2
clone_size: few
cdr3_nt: TGTGCCAGCAGCTCTTCCTATCAAGCGGGGGTAGGATATGAGCAGTTCTTC
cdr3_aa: CASSSSYQAGVGYEQFF

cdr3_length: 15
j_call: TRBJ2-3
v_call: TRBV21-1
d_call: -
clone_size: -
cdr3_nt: TGTGCCAGCAGCAAAGCTGACAGGGGCACAGATACGCAGTATTTT
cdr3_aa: CASSKADRGTDTQYF

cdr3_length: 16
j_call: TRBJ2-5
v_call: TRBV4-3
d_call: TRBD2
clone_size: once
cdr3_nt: TGCGCCAGCAGCCAAGATCTGGGGGGGTGGGAAGAGACCCAGTACTTC
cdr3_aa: CASSQDLGGWEETQYF

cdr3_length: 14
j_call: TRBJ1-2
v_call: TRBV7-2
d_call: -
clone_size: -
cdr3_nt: TGTGCCAGCAGCTATCTCAGGGCGGACTATGGCTACACCTTC
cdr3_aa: CASSYLRADYGYTF

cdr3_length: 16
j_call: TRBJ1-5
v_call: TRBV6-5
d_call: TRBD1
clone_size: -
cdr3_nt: TGTGCCAGCAGTTACCCGACAGGGCTAGGCAATCAGCCCCAGCATTTT
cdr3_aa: CASSYPTGLGNQPQHF

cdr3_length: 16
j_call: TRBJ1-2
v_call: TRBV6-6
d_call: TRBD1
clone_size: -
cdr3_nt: TGTGCCAGCATCCCCCGGCCGGGACAGGGGGCCGAAGGCTACACCTTC
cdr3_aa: CASIPRPGQGAEGYTF

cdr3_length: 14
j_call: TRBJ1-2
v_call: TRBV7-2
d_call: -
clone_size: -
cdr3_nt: TGTGCCAGCAGCTTTGACTGGCCAACCTATGGCTACACCTTC
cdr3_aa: CASSFDWPTYGYTF

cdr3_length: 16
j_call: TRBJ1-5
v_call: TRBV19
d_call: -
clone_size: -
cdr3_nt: TGTGCCAGTCACACCTTCCTAGGGGCCTTTGGACAGCCCCAGCATTTT
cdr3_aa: CASHTFLGAFGQPQHF

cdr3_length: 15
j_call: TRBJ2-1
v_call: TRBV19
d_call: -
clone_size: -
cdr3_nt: TGTGCCAGTAGTCAAACAGGGTCAGCGTTTAATGAGCAGTTCTTC
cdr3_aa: CASSQTGSAFNEQFF

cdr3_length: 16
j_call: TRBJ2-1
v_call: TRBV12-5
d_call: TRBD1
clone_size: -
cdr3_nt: TGTGCTAGTGGTACAGGACAGGGAAGCACCTACAATGAGCAGTTCTTC
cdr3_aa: CASGTGQGSTYNEQFF

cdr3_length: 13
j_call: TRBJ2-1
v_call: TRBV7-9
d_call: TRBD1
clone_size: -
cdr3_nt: TGTGCCAGCAGCAGGACAGGGGGCAATGAGCAGTTCTTC
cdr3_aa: CASSRTGGNEQFF

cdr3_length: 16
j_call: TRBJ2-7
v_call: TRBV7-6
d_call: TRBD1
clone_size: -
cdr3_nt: TGTGCCAGCAGCTTAGTGGGCAGGGGGAACGACTACGAGCAGTACTTC
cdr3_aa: CASSLVGRGNDYEQYF

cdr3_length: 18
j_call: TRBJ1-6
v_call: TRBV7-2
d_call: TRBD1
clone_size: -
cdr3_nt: TGTGCCAGCAGCTTGGCCGGGACAGGGAGCTCCTATAATTCACCCCTCCACTTT
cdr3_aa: CASSLAGTGSSYNSPLHF

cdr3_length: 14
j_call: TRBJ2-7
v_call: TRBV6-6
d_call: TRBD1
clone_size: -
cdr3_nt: TGTGCCAGCACCTCCAACAGGGGCGCCTACGAGCAGTACTTC
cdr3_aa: CASTSNRGAYEQYF

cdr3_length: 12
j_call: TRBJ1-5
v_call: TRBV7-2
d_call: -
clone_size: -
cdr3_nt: TGTGCCAGCAGTTCCCCATCGGGGCCCCAGCATTTT
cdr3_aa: CASSSPSGPQHF

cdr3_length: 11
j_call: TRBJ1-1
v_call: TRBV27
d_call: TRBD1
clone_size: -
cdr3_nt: TGTGCCAGCAGAACAGGGGGAGAAGCTTTCTTT
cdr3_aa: CASRTGGEAFF

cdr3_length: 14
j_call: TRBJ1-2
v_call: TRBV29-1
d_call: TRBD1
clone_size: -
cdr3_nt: TGCAGCGTTGAGGCGGACAGGGCCCACTATGGCTACACCTTC
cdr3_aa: CSVEADRAHYGYTF